This record looks at one TCR beta chain sequence and its context. The antigen is undetermined. Reverse transcribed after extraction, RNA yielded cDNA as the sequencing template. Profiled with immunoSEQ multiplex PCR; TCRdb holds only in-frame clones, not every one. The sample lists 150,000 to 200,000 clones, roughly three fifths seen once, with about 1.3% in the top ten. Documented treatment: oral pan-JAK inhibitor, 5-10 mg twice daily. Germline-derived CDR1 and CDR2 are SNHLY and FYNNEI. Losses at the gene ends were 7 bases for V and 1 base for J; bases not matched to a gene: 8. This CDR3 has 15 residues. This record belongs to a study of CD8+ T cells in alopecia areata. Notes on the study in general: Persistence during tofacitinib was seen for many expanded lesional clones in scalp and blood.

The receptor was derived from a human donor with alopecia areata. Here the sequenced sample was CD4+ T cells sorted from blood, taken between weeks 49 and 50, from a patient treated with tofacitinib. V gene TRBV2 combines with J gene TRBJ2-7, with 9 bases lining up with TRBD1. The DNA of the CDR3 is TGTGCCAGCACCGTCGGGGACAGGGCATCCTACGAGCAGTACTTC. This codes for CASTVGDRASYEQYF.